The 21 T cell receptor beta chains given below trace back to one sample, sequenced in a study of blood T cells in healthy people across ages (dated by TCRdb to between 2015 and 2016). Library creation used 5' RACE. Sequencing was performed on an Illumina HiSeq 2500. A second PCR of roughly 6 to 11 cycles was run with a J-beta primer mix and a sample-barcoded 5' primer. TCRdb trimmed the raw reads at Q25, called clones with MiXCR and kept productive beta chains. Records with the same CDR3 protein are collapsed into one entry carrying the most frequent genes and DNA. For this sample there are about 830,000 distinct CDR3 sequences; approximately 65% appear just once. The top ten clonotypes cover about 30% of the sample. The specimen sequenced was blood. The receptors shown here come from a man under 40 in good health.

V gene TRBV4-1 combines with J gene TRBJ2-1; 9 bases align to TRBD2. The germline V gene has CDR1 MGHRA and CDR2 YSYEKL. Trimming cost V 4 bases and J 5 bases; bases outside gene matches: 12. The CDR3 has 17 amino acids. For the CDR3, the DNA is TGCGCCAGCAGCCGAACCCCGGGACTAGCCACCCACAATGAGCAGTTCTTC. Translating it yields CASSRTPGLATHNEQFF.

This clonotype was counted a few times. The chain links TRBV20-1 to TRBJ2-1; D is unresolved. This CDR3 region has 14 residues. Trimming removed 0 bases from V and 9 bases from J, with 15 bases in between. Germline CDR1 reads DFQATT; CDR2 reads SNEGSKA (reference sequence). CDR3 protein: CSAREPTFSFEQFF. Written as DNA, the CDR3 is TGCAGTGCTAGAGAACCCACCTTCTCATTTGAGCAGTTCTTC.

The rearrangement uses TRBV20-1 and TRBJ2-7; D remains unclear. Germline V gene data show CDR1 as DFQATT and CDR2 as SNEGSKA (reference sequence). V dropped 1 base and J dropped 2 bases, with 18 bases sitting between them. The CDR3 extends over 16 amino acids. In DNA form, the CDR3 reads TGCAGTGCTAGAGTACGCCGTGGGCAATACCCCTACGAGCAGTACTTC. It codes for CSARVRRGQYPYEQYF.

CDR3 nucleotide sequence: TGTGCCAGCAGTTTTTACAGGGAACGCGAGCAGTACTTC. Amino acid sequence: CASSFYREREQYF. This chain joins TRBV12-3 or TRBV12-4 and TRBJ2-7; a weak D match, TRBD1 (6 bases). This CDR3 is built from 13 residues. V was clipped by 3 bases and J by 6 bases, with 12 bases between them.

In its sample, this clonotype was seen once. This CDR3 is CSARGNRVRETQYF. The DNA for the CDR3 is TGCAGTGCTAGAGGGAACAGGGTTAGGGAGACCCAGTACTTC. This chain joins TRBV20-1 and TRBJ2-5; tentative D call: TRBD1 (6 bases). Germline V CDR1 and CDR2: DFQATT, SNEGSKA (reference sequence). CDR3 size: 14 residues. Trimming left V 1 base short and J 5 bases short, with 14 bases between.

This chain connects TRBV3-1 to TRBJ2-7, with TRBD1 identical over 8 bases. The J call could be wrong; TRBJ2-5 is a better fit for the DNA end. In germline, CDR1 is LGHDT, CDR2 YNNKEL (reference sequence). This CDR3 region has 15 residues. CDR3 nucleotide sequence: TGTGCCAGCAGCTACCCAGGACAGGGAACAGAGACCCAGTACTTC. Residues: CASSYPGQGTETQYF.

The V and J genes are TRBV10-3 and TRBJ2-6; no firm D call. Germline V lookup: CDR1 ENHRY, CDR2 SYGVKD. The CDR3 has 17 residues. Trimming left V 6 bases short and J 0 bases short, with 15 bases between. CDR3 in amino acids: CAISRSDTNSGANVLTF. DNA for the CDR3: TGTGCCATCAGCAGGAGTGACACCAACTCTGGGGCCAACGTCCTGACTTTC.

The chain has TRBV28 and TRBJ2-1, with D possibly being TRBD2 (7 bases). V was trimmed by 7 bases and J by 6 bases, leaving 16 bases between them. Germline CDR1 is MDHEN and CDR2 is SYDVKM. The CDR3 runs to 14 residues. CDR3 protein: CASTLRGGGNEQFF. In DNA form, the CDR3 reads TGTGCCAGCACCCTTAGGGGGGGAGGCAATGAGCAGTTCTTC.

The chain has TRBV6-1 and TRBJ1-2, with TRBD1 matching over 9 bases. In germline, CDR1 is MNHNS, CDR2 SASEGT. This CDR3 region has 17 residues. V lost 2 bases, J lost 3 bases, and 10 bases stayed unmatched. CDR3 in DNA: TGTGCCAGCAGTGAAAGGACAGGGGCCACGAGGCACTATGGCTACACCTTC. It specifies CASSERTGATRHYGYTF.

This clonotype was seen only a few times. The rearrangement joins TRBV28 to TRBJ2-7; the match to TRBD2 covers 7 bases. The DNA end favors TRBJ2-5, so the J call may be wrong. The CDR3 totals 12 residues. Germline V gene data show CDR1 as MDHEN and CDR2 as SYDVKM. The CDR3 sequence: CASSPGEGTQYF. CDR3 bases: TGTGCCAGCAGTCCCGGGGAGGGGACCCAGTACTTC.

This chain connects TRBV5-5 to TRBJ2-3, with TRBD1 matching over 7 bases. Germline CDR1 reads SGHKS; CDR2 reads YYEKEE (reference sequence). The CDR3 has 15 residues. V shed 3 bases, J shed 3 bases, and the junction held 7 bases outside the gene matches. CDR3 DNA sequence: TGTGCCAGCAGCTGGACAGGACTGGGGACAGATACGCAGTATTTT. Protein: CASSWTGLGTDTQYF. The full variable domain, rest sourced from reference TRBV5-5 and TRBJ2-3, is DAGVTQSPTHLIKTRGQQVTLRCSPISGHKSVSWYQQVLGQGPQFIFQYYEKEERGRGNFPDRFSARQFPNYSSELNVNALLLGDSALYLCASSWTGLGTDTQYFGPGTRLTVL.

The chain couples TRBV27 to TRBJ2-1; D call uncertain. With 3 bases removed from V and 4 bases from J, the gap between germline ends came to 7 bases. Per germline, CDR1 MNHEY and CDR2 SMNVEV (reference sequence). The CDR3 spans 13 residues. CDR3 in DNA: TGTGCCAGCAGTTTCCGTAGGTACAATGAGCAGTTCTTC. Protein product: CASSFRRYNEQFF.

The gene calls are TRBV5-1 and TRBJ2-1; 9 bases match TRBD1. V shed 2 bases and J 4 bases; nucleotides not matched to a gene: 4. Germline lookup yields CDR1 SGHRS and CDR2 YFSETQ. The CDR3 contains 15 residues. The CDR3 loop is CASSFRDRAYNEQFF. The CDR3 DNA follows: TGCGCCAGCAGCTTCCGGGACAGGGCTTACAATGAGCAGTTCTTC.

This clonotype was detected only a few times. At one boundary the junction diverges from the germline segment, which might be a read error. The V and J genes are TRBV3-1 and TRBJ1-5; perhaps TRBD1 as D (6 bases). CDR1 is LGHDT and CDR2 is YNNKEL in the germline V gene (reference sequence). This CDR3 is 15 amino acids long. CDR3 sequence reads: CASSQARGGNQPQHF. The CDR3 DNA follows: TGTGCCAGCAGTCAAGCCAGGGGTGGCAATCAGCCCCAGCATTTT.

CDR3 in amino acids: CASSQEVAGGYEQFF. The CDR3, as DNA: TGCGCCAGCAGCCAAGAGGTAGCGGGGGGCTATGAGCAGTTCTTC. This chain connects TRBV4-3 to TRBJ2-1; 10 nucleotides match TRBD2. The ends lost 0 bases at V and 8 bases at J; junction bases unmatched: 4. CDR3 length: 15 amino acids. Germline V gives CDR1 LGHNA, CDR2 YSLEER.

Only one count was recorded for this clonotype. The V and J genes are TRBV21-1 and TRBJ1-2; TRBD1, the table's D call, lacks a check against the DNA. TRBV21-1 is flagged as a pseudogene. The CDR3 has 17 amino acids. Written as DNA, the CDR3 is TGTGCCAGCAGCACCATCCCCCGGGACAAGACTAACTATGGCTACACCTTC. Amino acids: CASSTIPRDKTNYGYTF.

The chain recombines TRBV6-6 with TRBJ2-3, with 9 bases that match TRBD2. The trim removed 2 bases at V and 3 bases at J, leaving 9 bases unmatched. The CDR3 totals 17 residues. Germline V lookup: CDR1 MNHNY, CDR2 SVGAGI (reference sequence). The CDR3 region has the DNA TGTGCCAGCAGTTACCCCTCGGCTAGCGGGGCTACAGATACGCAGTATTTT. Protein: CASSYPSASGATDTQYF.

V is TRBV29-1 and J is TRBJ1-3; D not resolved. The CDR3 runs 11 residues. V lost 3 bases and J 4 bases, leaving 4 bases between the germline ends. Germline V gene sequence: CDR1 SQVTM, CDR2 ANQGSEA. CDR3: CSVDSGNTIYF. CDR3 coding DNA: TGCAGCGTTGACTCCGGAAACACCATATATTTT.

The chain links TRBV5-1 to TRBJ2-1; 10 nucleotides agree with TRBD2. The CDR3 has 15 residues. The V and J ends lost 5 bases and 3 bases, in that order; junction bases with no gene match: 5. Germline lookup yields CDR1 SGHRS and CDR2 YFSETQ. The CDR3 region has the DNA TGCGCCAGCAGTCCCGGGACTAGCGTCTACAATGAGCAGTTCTTC. Residues: CASSPGTSVYNEQFF.

The gene calls are TRBV6-5 and TRBJ2-7, with 9 bases identical to TRBD1. The CDR3 has 14 amino acids. Unmatched junction bases numbered 9, after V lost 7 bases and J lost 5 bases. Germline assignment: CDR1 MNHEY and CDR2 SVGAGI. This chain's CDR3 is CASMVGTGSHEQYF. DNA of the CDR3: TGTGCCAGCATGGTCGGGACAGGGTCCCACGAGCAGTACTTC.

The V call is TRBV7-2, the J call TRBJ2-1; D is uncertain. The CDR3 totals 16 residues. The germline gives CDR1 SGHTA, CDR2 FQGNSA. With 0 bases removed from V and 2 bases from J, the gap between germline ends came to 11 bases. CDR3 nucleotides: TGTGCCAGCAGCTTAGCGATTAGCATAGCCTACAATGAGCAGTTCTTC. Residues: CASSLAISIAYNEQFF.